This T cell receptor (beta chain) came from a study of blood T cell repertoires in COVID-19. Study-level information: T cells, B-cell-depleted T cells, or PBMCs provided the cDNA or gDNA that served as material.

There are 12 residues in the CDR3. The V gene lost 5 bases and the J gene lost 4 bases, with 5 bases spanning the gap. Germline V lookup: CDR1 KGHDR, CDR2 SFDVKD. Original processing methods: Reference gene primer amplification gave nucleated cell count estimates. TCRdb's copy holds only in-frame clones and misses some; the assay was immunoSEQ multiplex PCR. That table gives V, J and clone size, and the DNA gave D and trimming. The table has about 100,000 clones, approximately 86% seen once. The chain couples TRBV24-1 to TRBJ1-5; D uncertain. This TCR was recovered from a man aged 50 to 59 with active or convalescent COVID-19. Sequenced: peripheral blood. The CDR3 DNA sequence: TGTGCCACCAGTGCTCCTAATCAGCCCCAGCATTTT. Its protein is CATSAPNQPQHF.